The 20 T cell receptor beta chains below come from one sample, sequenced in a study of blood T cell repertoires in COVID-19. Clones were sequenced by immunoSEQ multiplex PCR, and TCRdb holds only the in-frame ones, with some missing. The sample carries 55,000 to 85,000 clones, roughly 85% recorded once. The specimen was peripheral blood. The receptors were sampled from a human donor in a cohort sampled during active COVID-19.

The chain uses TRBV2 and TRBJ1-2, with D possibly TRBD1 on 5 matching bases. This CDR3 has 15 residues. Germline V gene sequence: CDR1 SNHLY, CDR2 FYNNEI. Trimming cost V 0 bases and J 8 bases, with 16 bases left between them. Written as DNA, the CDR3 is TGTGCCAGCAGTGAAGCGCTGGTAGGGGCCTACGGCTACACCTTC. Its protein is CASSEALVGAYGYTF.

The chain links TRBV5-1 to TRBJ1-2, with D maybe TRBD1 (6 bases). Germline V gene lookup returns CDR1 SGHRS and CDR2 YFSETQ. The CDR3 covers 13 residues. Deletions cut 4 bases from V and 4 bases from J, with 11 bases between. This CDR3 is CASSRDTSYGYTF. The CDR3, as DNA: TGCGCCAGCAGCCGGGACACTTCCTATGGCTACACCTTC.

This clone was detected only once. The chain recombines TRBV30 with TRBJ2-5; D possibly corresponds to TRBD1 (6 bases). The germline V gene has CDR1 GTSNPN and CDR2 SVGIG (reference sequence). The CDR3 is 12 residues long. Trimming removed 4 bases at V and 7 bases at J, with 13 bases between. CDR3 residues: CAWNGGWGTQYF. The CDR3 nucleotides are TGTGCCTGGAATGGGGGCTGGGGGACCCAGTACTTC.

This clone was observed a few times. The chain is built from TRBV11-2 and TRBJ1-1, with 7 bases identical to TRBD1. With 7 bases clipped from V and 4 bases from J, the junction kept 6 bases outside the gene matches. From germline, CDR1 is SGHAT and CDR2 FQNNGV. The length of the CDR3 is 13 residues. CDR3 DNA sequence: TGTGCCAGCACTCCAACAGGGGTCACTGAAGCTTTCTTT. Translating it yields CASTPTGVTEAFF. Together with reference TRBV11-2 and TRBJ1-1, the CDR3 gives the full variable domain: EAGVAQSPRYKIIEKRQSVAFWCNPISGHATLYWYQQILGQGPKLLIQFQNNGVVDDSQLPKDRFSAERLKGVDSTLKIQPAKLEDSAVYLCASTPTGVTEAFFGQGTRLTVV.

The chain joins TRBV27 to TRBJ1-1; D may be TRBD1 (5 bases). CDR1 MNHEY and CDR2 SMNVEV come from the germline V gene (reference sequence). V lost 3 bases and J 4 bases, leaving 15 bases between the germline ends. The CDR3 runs to 15 residues. The CDR3 is CASSFSREKGTEAFF. The CDR3 DNA reads TGTGCCAGCAGTTTTTCCAGGGAAAAAGGCACTGAAGCTTTCTTT.

This clone has a handful of counts. This sequence joins TRBV4-2 and TRBJ1-1, with D hard to call. With 0 bases removed from V and 1 base from J, the gap between germline ends came to 9 bases. Germline CDR1 and CDR2: LGHNA and YNFKEQ. The CDR3 runs 15 residues. The DNA for the CDR3 is TGTGCCAGCAGCCAAGAAAACAGAGCGAACACTGAAGCTTTCTTT. Translating it yields CASSQENRANTEAFF.

The chain employs TRBV18 and TRBJ1-2; D gene uncertain. Germline V gene lookup returns CDR1 KGHSH and CDR2 LQKENI. This CDR3 is 14 amino acids long. Between the trimmed V and J ends, which lost 3 bases and 4 bases, there was a span of 12 bases. The CDR3 nucleotides are TGTGCCAGCTCACCTCGCCTGGAGAGCTATGGCTACACCTTC. Translation: CASSPRLESYGYTF.

The gene calls are TRBV6-5 and TRBJ2-7, with TRBD2 identical over 10 bases. Germline CDR1 reads MNHEY; CDR2 reads SVGAGI. V trimming: 7 bases; J trimming: 3 bases; junction bases outside the gene matches: 3. The CDR3 has 13 amino acids. The CDR3 DNA is TGTGCCAGCACTAGCGGGAGAGGCTACGAGCAGTACTTC. Protein sequence: CASTSGRGYEQYF.

V and J are TRBV2 and TRBJ1-4, with TRBD1 matching over 11 bases. Germline values: CDR1 SNHLY, CDR2 FYNNEI. Trimming cost V 6 bases and J 8 bases; bases outside gene matches: 5. CDR3 length equals 14 residues. The CDR3, as DNA: TGTGCCAGCAGCGGACAGGGGGCGGGAGAAAAACTGTTTTTT. It codes for CASSGQGAGEKLFF.

The rearrangement links TRBV6-2 or TRBV6-3 to TRBJ1-4, with 8 bases identical to TRBD1. The V and J ends lost 6 bases and 4 bases, in that order; junction bases with no gene match: 10. There are 16 residues in the CDR3. CDR1 and CDR2 (germline): MNHEY, SVGEGT. The CDR3 sequence is CASSHRGTGNNEKLFF. Written as DNA, the CDR3 is TGTGCCAGCAGCCACCGTGGGACAGGCAATAATGAAAAACTGTTTTTT.

V usage is TRBV30 and J usage is TRBJ2-3; 8 nucleotides line up with TRBD1. V shed 1 base and J 1 base; nucleotides not matched to a gene: 4. Germline V gives CDR1 GTSNPN, CDR2 SVGIG (reference sequence). The CDR3 has 15 residues. The CDR3 sequence: CAWSAQGQGTDTQYF. The CDR3 region has the DNA TGTGCCTGGAGTGCACAGGGACAGGGCACAGATACGCAGTATTTT.

This clone was counted only a few times. The chain uses TRBV11-2 and TRBJ1-1, with TRBD1 matching 9 bases. The CDR3 is 15 amino acids. Losses at the gene ends were 3 bases for V and 4 bases for J; bases not matched to a gene: 6. The germline V gene encodes CDR1 SGHAT and CDR2 FQNNGV. CDR3 amino acids: CASSFWDRASTEAFF. As DNA, the CDR3 is TGTGCCAGCAGCTTTTGGGACAGGGCTTCCACTGAAGCTTTCTTT.

The rearrangement links TRBV7-6 to TRBJ2-3, with TRBD1 matching over 8 bases. The CDR3 spans 15 residues. Trimming took 5 bases from V and 4 from J; bases not matched to a gene: 8. Germline V gene lookup returns CDR1 SGHVS and CDR2 FNYEAQ. CDR3 sequence: CASSKTGVGADTQYF. The CDR3 bases are TGTGCCAGCAGCAAGACAGGGGTGGGAGCAGATACGCAGTATTTT. Supplemented by reference TRBV7-6 and TRBJ2-3, the full variable domain reads GAGVSQSPRYKVTKRGQDVALRCDPISGHVSLYWYRQALGQGPEFLTYFNYEAQQDKSGLPNDRFSAERPEGSISTLTIQRTEQRDSAMYRCASSKTGVGADTQYFGPGTRLTVL.

This chain connects TRBV5-1 to TRBJ2-1; 8 positions agree with TRBD1. The J segment lost 6 bases and the V segment lost 4 bases, leaving 9 bases of the junction unmatched. Germline assignment: CDR1 SGHRS and CDR2 YFSETQ. The CDR3 is made up of 15 amino acids. This chain's CDR3 is CASSLGTGTSNEQFF. The CDR3 DNA sequence: TGCGCCAGCAGCCTAGGGACAGGAACCTCCAATGAGCAGTTCTTC.

This chain joins TRBV6-5 and TRBJ2-1; TRBD2 aligns across 9 bases. CDR1 is MNHEY and CDR2 is SVGAGI in the germline V gene. The CDR3 is 15 amino acids. The junction had 14 bases not matched to a gene; V was cut back by 8 bases and J by 9 bases. The CDR3, as DNA: TGTGCCAGCCTCCCGTCCGCGGGAGGGTGGATTGAGCAGTTCTTC. Its translation is CASLPSAGGWIEQFF.

The chain employs TRBV9 and TRBJ1-4; D gene uncertain. The V end was cut by 0 bases, the J end by 0 bases, with 9 bases between. Germline V gene lookup returns CDR1 SGDLS and CDR2 YYNGEE. CDR3 length equals 16 residues. Written as DNA, the CDR3 is TGTGCCAGCAGCGTAGCTCTCCGGGCAACTAATGAAAAACTGTTTTTT. It yields the protein CASSVALRATNEKLFF.

The genes are TRBV6-5 and TRBJ2-7; 10 nucleotides agree with TRBD1. CDR3 length: 15 amino acids. Germline assignment: CDR1 MNHEY and CDR2 SVGAGI. Trimming took 2 bases from V and 4 from J; bases not matched to a gene: 5. This CDR3 reads CASSYRDRGTYEQYF. CDR3 DNA sequence: TGTGCCAGCAGTTACCGGGACAGGGGCACATACGAGCAGTACTTC.

This clone was observed a few times. The chain is built from TRBV4-1 and TRBJ2-7, with TRBD1 identical over 11 bases. From germline, CDR1 is MGHRA and CDR2 YSYEKL. V gave up 0 bases and J gave up 3 bases; unmatched junction bases: 1. The CDR3 runs to 15 residues. Here the CDR3 reads CASSQEGQGGYEQYF. CDR3 coding DNA: TGCGCCAGCAGCCAAGAGGGACAGGGGGGCTACGAGCAGTACTTC.

The genes are TRBV7-8 and TRBJ1-5, with D possibly matching TRBD1 (6 bases). The ends were cut back, 0 bases at V and 6 bases at J, with 9 bases in the middle. The germline gives CDR1 SGHVS, CDR2 FQNEAQ. The CDR3 is 14 residues long. CDR3 sequence: CASSLADRLQPQHF. CDR3 in DNA: TGTGCCAGCAGCTTAGCCGACAGGCTTCAGCCCCAGCATTTT. Drawing the rest from reference TRBV7-8 and TRBJ1-5, the complete variable domain is GAGVSQSPRYKVAKRGQDVALRCDPISGHVSLFWYQQALGQGPEFLTYFQNEAQLDKSGLPSDRFFAERPEGSVSTLKIQRTQQEDSAVYLCASSLADRLQPQHFGDGTRLSIL.

The chain has TRBV10-1 and TRBJ2-3, with D possibly being TRBD2 (6 bases). The length of the CDR3 is 15 residues. CDR1 and CDR2 (germline): WNHNN, SYGVQD (reference sequence). The V and J ends lost 6 bases and 2 bases respectively, with 15 bases between them. The CDR3 spells CASRGTSPHTDTQYF. The CDR3 nucleotides read TGCGCCAGCAGGGGTACTAGCCCACACACAGATACGCAGTATTTT.